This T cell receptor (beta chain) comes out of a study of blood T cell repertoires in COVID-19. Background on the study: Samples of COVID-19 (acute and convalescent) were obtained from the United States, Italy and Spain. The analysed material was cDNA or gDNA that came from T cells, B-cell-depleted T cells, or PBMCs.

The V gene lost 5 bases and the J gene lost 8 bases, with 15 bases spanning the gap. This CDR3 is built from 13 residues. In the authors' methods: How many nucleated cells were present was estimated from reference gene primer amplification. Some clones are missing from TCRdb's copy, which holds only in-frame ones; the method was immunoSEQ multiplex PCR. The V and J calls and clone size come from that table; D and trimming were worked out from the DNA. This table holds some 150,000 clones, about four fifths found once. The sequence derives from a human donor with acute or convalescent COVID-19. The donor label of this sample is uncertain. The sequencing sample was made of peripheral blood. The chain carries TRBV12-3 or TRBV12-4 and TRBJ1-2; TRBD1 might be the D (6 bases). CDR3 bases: TGTGCCAGCAGTCCCCTCAAGGGGGACGGCTACACCTTC. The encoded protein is CASSPLKGDGYTF.